The next 3 T cell receptor beta chains were all read from a single sample in a study of OX40 agonist ivuxolimab in advanced cancers. The table came from immunoSEQ multiplex PCR; TCRdb's copy has only in-frame clones and leaves some out. Here the sample spans tens of thousands of clones, 86% being singletons. The sample here was CD4+ or CD8+ T cells sorted from blood, taken in a trial of the OX40 agonist ivuxolimab. The receptors originated from an adult with an advanced solid tumor such as melanoma, head and neck, liver or kidney cancer.

This chain joins TRBV30 and TRBJ2-5; 8 nucleotides line up with TRBD2. Germline CDR1 reads GTSNPN; CDR2 reads SVGIG (reference sequence). The V segment lost 0 bases and the J segment 3 bases; nucleotides outside the gene matches: 6. The length of the CDR3 is 15 residues. In DNA form, the CDR3 reads TGTGCCTGGAGTGTCGGGGGGGCAAATGAAGAGACCCAGTACTTC. As protein: CAWSVGGANEETQYF.

J is TRBJ2-7 and V is TRBV7-9; the D gene is possibly TRBD1 (5 bases). The V end lost 1 base, the J end lost 5 bases, and 15 bases lay between the germline ends. CDR1 is SEHNR and CDR2 is FQNEAQ in the germline V gene (reference sequence). The CDR3 sequence is 15 residues long. The DNA of the CDR3 is TGTGCCAGCAGCTTAGGGCGCGGCAGGGAACACGAGCAGTACTTC. It encodes CASSLGRGREHEQYF.

The chain links TRBV9 to TRBJ1-6, with D unclear. Trimming cost V 0 bases and J 9 bases, with 13 bases left between them. CDR3 size: 15 residues. Germline V gives CDR1 SGDLS, CDR2 YYNGEE. CDR3 bases: TGTGCCAGCAGCGTAGGGGGTAGGGCAGGTTCACCCCTCCACTTT. Encoded protein: CASSVGGRAGSPLHF.